These 8 T cell receptor beta chains share one sample of origin, sequenced in a study of response to subunit inactivated influenza vaccine. TCRdb used MiXCR to reprocess the RT-PCR reads, holding one entry per CDR3 protein. The top ten clones hold 10% of a sample with a few hundred thousand distinct CDR3 sequences, roughly 22% of them seen once. The sequences come from PBMCs from blood, collected about 20 months after vaccination. These receptors originate from a man between 50 and 70 years old who received an inactivated influenza vaccine.

A few counts support this clonotype. This chain joins TRBV4-3 and TRBJ2-2, with D unresolved. In germline, CDR1 is LGHNA, CDR2 YSLEER. The CDR3 runs to 16 residues. Trimming pared 1 base from V and 5 bases from J, leaving 14 bases between. CDR3 sequence (DNA): TGCGCCAGCAGCCAAGCAGGCACAACCTTTACCGGGGAGCTGTTTTTT. Translation gives CASSQAGTTFTGELFF.

This clonotype was seen many times. The rearrangement joins TRBV20-1 to TRBJ1-1; a possible D gene is TRBD1 (5 bases). CDR1 is DFQATT and CDR2 is SNEGSKA in the germline V gene (reference sequence). The CDR3 runs to 13 residues. The V end lost 6 bases, the J end lost 6 bases, and 17 bases lay between the germline ends. CDR3 sequence reads: CSANLGENPEAFF. The CDR3 bases are TGCAGTGCCAACCTGGGGGAAAACCCTGAAGCTTTCTTT.

The chain joins TRBV6-1 to TRBJ2-4, with 9 bases identical to TRBD1. The CDR3 loop spans 15 amino acids. V was clipped by 3 bases and J by 4 bases; unmatched bases: 4. CDR1 is MNHNS and CDR2 is SASEGT in the germline V gene. The CDR3 loop reads CASSDLGTGKNIQYF. In DNA, the CDR3 is TGTGCCAGCAGTGACTTAGGGACAGGGAAAAACATTCAGTACTTC.

The rearrangement joins TRBV7-2 to TRBJ2-3; D is unresolved. Germline values: CDR1 SGHTA, CDR2 FQGNSA. Deletions cut 1 base from V and 2 bases from J, with 4 bases between. This CDR3 is built from 13 residues. The CDR3 loop is CASSLVLTDTQYF. CDR3 nucleotide sequence: TGTGCCAGCAGCTTAGTCCTCACAGATACGCAGTATTTT.

The chain links TRBV6-5 to TRBJ1-1; D unresolved. From germline, CDR1 is MNHEY and CDR2 SVGAGI. The CDR3 is 15 residues long. V was pared by 2 bases and J by 3 bases, with 13 bases between. CDR3 residues: CASSYALGLDTEAFF. CDR3 nucleotide sequence: TGTGCCAGCAGTTACGCCCTTGGGCTTGACACTGAAGCTTTCTTT.

In its sample, this clonotype was seen a few times. The J gene is TRBJ1-5, the V gene TRBV28, with a tentative D call TRBD1 (5 bases). The germline gives CDR1 MDHEN, CDR2 SYDVKM. The CDR3 consists of 16 residues. The V end lost 3 bases, the J end lost 3 bases, and 15 bases lay between the germline ends. CDR3 sequence reads: CASSFGSRGDNQPQHF. In DNA, the CDR3 is TGTGCCAGCAGTTTTGGCTCGCGGGGGGACAATCAGCCCCAGCATTTT.

This clonotype was seen a few times. CDR3 sequence reads: CASSGHATNEKLFF. The CDR3 region has the DNA TGTGCCAGCAGTGGACACGCAACTAATGAAAAACTGTTTTTT. The chain carries TRBV6-1 and TRBJ1-4; D ambiguous. The CDR3 sequence is 14 residues long. Trimming shortened V by 4 bases and J by 0 bases, and 6 bases separated the two germline ends. Germline V CDR1 and CDR2: MNHNS, SASEGT.

This chain connects TRBV3-1 to TRBJ1-6, with 9 bases aligning to TRBD1. There are 15 residues in the CDR3. Germline V gives CDR1 LGHDT, CDR2 YNNKEL (reference sequence). V was clipped by 1 base and J by 10 bases; unmatched bases: 5. CDR3: CASSQGTGERSPLHF. CDR3 nucleotides: TGTGCCAGCAGCCAAGGGACAGGGGAGCGGTCACCCCTCCACTTT.